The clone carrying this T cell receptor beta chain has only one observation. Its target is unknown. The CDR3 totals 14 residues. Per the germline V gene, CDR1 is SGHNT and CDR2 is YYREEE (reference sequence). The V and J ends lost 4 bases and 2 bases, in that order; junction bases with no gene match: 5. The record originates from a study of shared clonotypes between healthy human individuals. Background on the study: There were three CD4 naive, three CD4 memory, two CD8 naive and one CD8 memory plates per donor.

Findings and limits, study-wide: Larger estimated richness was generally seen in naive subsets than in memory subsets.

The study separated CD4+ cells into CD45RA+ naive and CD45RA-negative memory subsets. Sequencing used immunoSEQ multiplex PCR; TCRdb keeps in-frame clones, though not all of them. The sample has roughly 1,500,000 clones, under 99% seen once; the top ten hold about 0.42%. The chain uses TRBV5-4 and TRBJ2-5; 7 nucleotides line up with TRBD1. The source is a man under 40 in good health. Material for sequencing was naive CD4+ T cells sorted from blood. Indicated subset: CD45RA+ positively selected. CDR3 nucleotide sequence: TGTGCCAGCAGCATAAGGGACAGTCAAGAGACCCAGTACTTC. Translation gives CASSIRDSQETQYF.